These 3 T cell receptor beta chains came from one sample sequenced in a study of shared clonotypes between healthy human individuals. This table comes from immunoSEQ multiplex PCR, and its TCRdb copy is limited to in-frame clones, with some not included. This table holds around 1.6 million clones, approximately 98% found once. The sample comprised naive CD4+ T cells sorted from blood. Stated subset: CD45RA+ positively selected. These receptors originate from a man aged 25 to 45 in good health.

The rearrangement joins TRBV28 to TRBJ1-5, with a possible D match to TRBD1 (5 bases). Trimming removed 5 bases from V and 6 bases from J, with 23 bases in between. CDR3 length: 17 amino acids. The V gene's germline CDR1 is MDHEN and CDR2 SYDVKM. Here the CDR3 DNA reads TGTGCCAGCAGTCACCTTAGGCAGACAGCTACCATTCAGCCCCAGCATTTT. Amino acids: CASSHLRQTATIQPQHF.

The genes are TRBV29-1 and TRBJ1-2, with a tentative D call TRBD1 (6 bases). CDR3 length equals 10 residues. The germline gives CDR1 SQVTM, CDR2 ANQGSEA. Trimming pared 7 bases from V and 7 bases from J, leaving 10 bases between. CDR3 sequence: CSALDSGYTF. In nucleotides, the CDR3 is TGCAGCGCCCTGGACAGTGGCTACACCTTC.

This chain uses TRBV7-3 with TRBJ2-3, with 7 positions matching TRBD1. The CDR3 is 14 residues long. In germline, CDR1 is SGHTA, CDR2 FQGTGA. The V segment lost 5 bases and the J segment 6 bases; nucleotides outside the gene matches: 8. The CDR3 DNA reads TGTGCCAGCAGCCGGGCAGGGGGTTTGGATACGCAGTATTTT. This encodes CASSRAGGLDTQYF. Looking up the rest from reference TRBV7-3 and TRBJ2-3 gives the full variable domain: GAGVSQTPSNKVTEKGKYVELRCDPISGHTALYWYRQSLGQGPEFLIYFQGTGAADDSGLPNDRFFAVRPEGSVSTLKIQRTERGDSAVYLCASSRAGGLDTQYFGPGTRLTVL.